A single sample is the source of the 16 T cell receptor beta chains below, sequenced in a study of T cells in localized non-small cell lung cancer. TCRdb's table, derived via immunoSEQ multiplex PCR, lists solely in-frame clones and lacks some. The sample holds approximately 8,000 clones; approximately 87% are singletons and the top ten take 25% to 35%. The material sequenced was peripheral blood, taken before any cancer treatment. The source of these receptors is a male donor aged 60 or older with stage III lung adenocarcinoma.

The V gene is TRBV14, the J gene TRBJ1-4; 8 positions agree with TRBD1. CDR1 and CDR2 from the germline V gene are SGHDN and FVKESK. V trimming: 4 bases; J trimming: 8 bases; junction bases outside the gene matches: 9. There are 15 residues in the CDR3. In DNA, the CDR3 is TGTGCCAGCAGCCGATACAGGGGGATTCGGGAAAAACTGTTTTTT. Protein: CASSRYRGIREKLFF.

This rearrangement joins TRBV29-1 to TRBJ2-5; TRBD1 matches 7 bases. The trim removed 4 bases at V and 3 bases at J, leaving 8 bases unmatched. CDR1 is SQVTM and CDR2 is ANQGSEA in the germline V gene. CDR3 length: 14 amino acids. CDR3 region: CSVARRDREETQYF. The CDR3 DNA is TGCAGCGTTGCCCGAAGGGACAGAGAAGAGACCCAGTACTTC.

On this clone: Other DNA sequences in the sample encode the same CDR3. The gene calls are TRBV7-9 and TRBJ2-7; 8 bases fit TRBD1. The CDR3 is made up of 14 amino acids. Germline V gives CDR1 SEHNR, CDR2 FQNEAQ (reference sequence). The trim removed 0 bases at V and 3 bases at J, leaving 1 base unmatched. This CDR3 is CASSLAQGDYEQYF. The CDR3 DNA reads TGTGCCAGCAGCTTAGCACAGGGGGACTACGAGCAGTACTTC.

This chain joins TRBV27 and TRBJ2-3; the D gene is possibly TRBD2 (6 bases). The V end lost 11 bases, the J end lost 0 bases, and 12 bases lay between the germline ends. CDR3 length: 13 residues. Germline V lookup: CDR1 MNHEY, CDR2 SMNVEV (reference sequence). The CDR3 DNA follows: TGTGCCGCAAAAAGCGGGAGCACAGATACGCAGTATTTT. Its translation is CAAKSGSTDTQYF.

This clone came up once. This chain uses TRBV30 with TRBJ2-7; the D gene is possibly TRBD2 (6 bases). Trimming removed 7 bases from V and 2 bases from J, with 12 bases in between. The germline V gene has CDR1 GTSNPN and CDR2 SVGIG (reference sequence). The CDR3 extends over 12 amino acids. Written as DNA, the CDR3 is TGTGCCTCTACGGGGGTTACCTACGAGCAGTACTTC. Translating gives CASTGVTYEQYF.

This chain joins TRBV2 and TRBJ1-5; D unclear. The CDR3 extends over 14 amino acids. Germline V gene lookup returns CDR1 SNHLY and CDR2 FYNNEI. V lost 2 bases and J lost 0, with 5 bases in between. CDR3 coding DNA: TGTGCCAGCAGTGAAAGTTATAGCAATCAGCCCCAGCATTTT. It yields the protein CASSESYSNQPQHF. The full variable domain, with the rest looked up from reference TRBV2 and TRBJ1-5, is EPEVTQTPSHQVTQMGQEVILRCVPISNHLYFYWYRQILGQKVEFLVSFYNNEISEKSEIFDDQFSVERPDGSNFTLKIRSTKLEDSAMYFCASSESYSNQPQHFGDGTRLSIL.

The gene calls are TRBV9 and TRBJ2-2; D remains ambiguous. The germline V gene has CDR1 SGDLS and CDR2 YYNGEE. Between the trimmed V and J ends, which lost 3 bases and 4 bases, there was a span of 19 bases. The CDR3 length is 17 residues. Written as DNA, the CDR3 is TGTGCCAGCAGCGCTCGTCTGTCCATACTATCCACCGGGGAGCTGTTTTTT. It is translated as CASSARLSILSTGELFF.

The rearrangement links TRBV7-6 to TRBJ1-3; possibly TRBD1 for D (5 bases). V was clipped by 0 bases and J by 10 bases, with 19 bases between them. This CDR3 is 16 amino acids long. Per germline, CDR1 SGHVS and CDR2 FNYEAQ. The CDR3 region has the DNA TGTGCCAGCAGCTTAGCTCCAGTGGGAAGCGAGGGGACCATATATTTT. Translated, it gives CASSLAPVGSEGTIYF.

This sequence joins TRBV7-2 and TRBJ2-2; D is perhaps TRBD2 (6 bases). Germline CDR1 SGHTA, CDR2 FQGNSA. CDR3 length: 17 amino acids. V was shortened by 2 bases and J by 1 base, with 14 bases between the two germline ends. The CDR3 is CASSLTVADLNTGELFF. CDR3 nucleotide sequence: TGTGCCAGCAGCTTAACGGTAGCGGACCTGAACACCGGGGAGCTGTTTTTT.

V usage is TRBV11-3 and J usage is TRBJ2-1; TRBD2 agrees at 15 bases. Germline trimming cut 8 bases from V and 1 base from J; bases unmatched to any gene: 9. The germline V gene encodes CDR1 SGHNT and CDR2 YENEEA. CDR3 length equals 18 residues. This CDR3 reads CASLRGLAGGMSYNEQFF. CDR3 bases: TGTGCCAGCCTCCGAGGACTAGCGGGGGGGATGTCCTACAATGAGCAGTTCTTC.

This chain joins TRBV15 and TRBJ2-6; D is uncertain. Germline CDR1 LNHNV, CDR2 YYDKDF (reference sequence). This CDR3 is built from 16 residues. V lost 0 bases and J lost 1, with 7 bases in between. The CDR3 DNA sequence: TGTGCCACCAGCAGAGAGGTGCTATCTGGGGCCAACGTCCTGACTTTC. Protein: CATSREVLSGANVLTF.

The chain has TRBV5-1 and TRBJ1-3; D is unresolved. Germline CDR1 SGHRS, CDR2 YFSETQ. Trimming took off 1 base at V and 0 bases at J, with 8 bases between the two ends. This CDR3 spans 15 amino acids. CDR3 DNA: TGCGCCAGCAGCTTGTTTATAGGCTCTGGAAACACCATATATTTT. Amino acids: CASSLFIGSGNTIYF.

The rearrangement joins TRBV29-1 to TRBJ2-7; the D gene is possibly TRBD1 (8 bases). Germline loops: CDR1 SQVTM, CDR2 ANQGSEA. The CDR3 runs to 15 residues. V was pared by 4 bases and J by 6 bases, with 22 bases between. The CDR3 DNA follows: TGCAGCGTTGGGGGGGGAGGACAGGGAGGAATCGAGCAGTACTTC. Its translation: CSVGGGGQGGIEQYF.

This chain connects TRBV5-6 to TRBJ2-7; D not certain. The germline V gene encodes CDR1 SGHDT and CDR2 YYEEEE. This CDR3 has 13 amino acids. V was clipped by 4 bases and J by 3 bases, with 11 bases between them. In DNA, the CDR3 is TGTGCCAGCAGCCTGGACCTTTACTACGAGCAGTACTTC. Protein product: CASSLDLYYEQYF.

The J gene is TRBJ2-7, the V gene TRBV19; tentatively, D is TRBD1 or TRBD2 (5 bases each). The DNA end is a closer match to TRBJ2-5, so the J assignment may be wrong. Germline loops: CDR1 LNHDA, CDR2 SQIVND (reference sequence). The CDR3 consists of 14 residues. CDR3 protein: CASSLGASRQTQYF. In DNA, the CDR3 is TGTGCCAGTAGTCTCGGGGCTAGCAGGCAGACCCAGTACTTC.

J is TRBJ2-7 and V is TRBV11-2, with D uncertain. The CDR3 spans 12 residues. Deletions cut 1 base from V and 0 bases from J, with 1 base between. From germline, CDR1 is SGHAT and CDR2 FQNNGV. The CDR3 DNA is TGTGCCAGCAGCTTAGGCTCCTACGAGCAGTACTTC. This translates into CASSLGSYEQYF.